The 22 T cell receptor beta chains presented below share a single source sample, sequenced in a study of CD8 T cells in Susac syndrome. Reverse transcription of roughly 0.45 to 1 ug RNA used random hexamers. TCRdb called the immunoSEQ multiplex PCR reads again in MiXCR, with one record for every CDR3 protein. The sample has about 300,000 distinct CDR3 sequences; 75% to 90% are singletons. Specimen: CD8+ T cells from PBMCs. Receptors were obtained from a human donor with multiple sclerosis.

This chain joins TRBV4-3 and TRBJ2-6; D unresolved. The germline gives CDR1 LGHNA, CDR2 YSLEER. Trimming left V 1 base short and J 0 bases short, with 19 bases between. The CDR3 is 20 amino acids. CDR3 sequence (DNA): TGCGCCAGCAGCCAAGTTGTGTTTGTCAGCCGGGTCTCTGGGGCCAACGTCCTGACTTTC. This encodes CASSQVVFVSRVSGANVLTF.

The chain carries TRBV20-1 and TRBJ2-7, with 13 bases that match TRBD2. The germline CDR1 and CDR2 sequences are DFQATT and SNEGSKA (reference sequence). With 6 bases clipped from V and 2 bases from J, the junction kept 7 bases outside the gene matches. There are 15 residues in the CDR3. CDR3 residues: CSATLGLAGAYEQYF. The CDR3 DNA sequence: TGCAGTGCCACCCTTGGACTAGCGGGGGCCTACGAGCAGTACTTC.

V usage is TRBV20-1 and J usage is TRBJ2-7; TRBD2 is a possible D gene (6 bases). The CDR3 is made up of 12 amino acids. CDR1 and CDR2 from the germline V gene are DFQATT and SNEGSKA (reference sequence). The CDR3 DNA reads TGCGGAGGGCGACTGAGCTCCTACGAGCAGTACTTC. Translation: CGGRLSSYEQYF.

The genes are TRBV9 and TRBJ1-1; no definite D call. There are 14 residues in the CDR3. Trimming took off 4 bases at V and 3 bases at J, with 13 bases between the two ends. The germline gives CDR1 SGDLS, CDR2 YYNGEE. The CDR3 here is CASSPSSLDTEAFF. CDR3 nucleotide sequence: TGTGCCAGCAGCCCCTCCTCGCTGGACACTGAAGCTTTCTTT. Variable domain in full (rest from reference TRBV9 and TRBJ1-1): DSGVTQTPKHLITATGQRVTLRCSPRSGDLSVYWYQQSLDQGLQFLIQYYNGEERAKGNILERFSAQQFPDLHSELNLSSLELGDSALYFCASSPSSLDTEAFFGQGTRLTVV.

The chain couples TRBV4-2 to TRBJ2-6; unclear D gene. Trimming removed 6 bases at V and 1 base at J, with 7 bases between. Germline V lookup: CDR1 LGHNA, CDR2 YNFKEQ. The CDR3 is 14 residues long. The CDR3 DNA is TGTGCCAGCAGTGACACTTCTGGGGCCAACGTCCTGACTTTC. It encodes CASSDTSGANVLTF.

CDR3 amino acids: CAWSGDRGTAYEQYF. The CDR3 nucleotides are TGTGCCTGGAGTGGTGACAGGGGCACCGCCTACGAGCAGTACTTC. V usage is TRBV30 and J usage is TRBJ2-7, with 8 positions matching TRBD1. Germline values: CDR1 GTSNPN, CDR2 SVGIG (reference sequence). Trimming at V came to 1 base and at J to 2 bases, leaving 7 bases not matched to a gene. The CDR3 spans 15 residues.

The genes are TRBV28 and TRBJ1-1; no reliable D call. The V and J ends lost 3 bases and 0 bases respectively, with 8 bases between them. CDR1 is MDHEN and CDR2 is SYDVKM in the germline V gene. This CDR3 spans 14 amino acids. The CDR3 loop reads CASSFHRLNTEAFF. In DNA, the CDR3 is TGTGCCAGCAGTTTCCACAGACTGAACACTGAAGCTTTCTTT.

The CDR3 protein is CSADGGTYNEQFF. The CDR3 DNA follows: TGCAGCGCTGACGGAGGAACCTACAATGAGCAGTTCTTC. This chain connects TRBV29-1 to TRBJ2-1; maybe TRBD2 (5 bases). Trimming removed 7 bases from V and 2 bases from J, with 12 bases in between. Germline assignment: CDR1 SQVTM and CDR2 ANQGSEA. The CDR3 consists of 13 residues.

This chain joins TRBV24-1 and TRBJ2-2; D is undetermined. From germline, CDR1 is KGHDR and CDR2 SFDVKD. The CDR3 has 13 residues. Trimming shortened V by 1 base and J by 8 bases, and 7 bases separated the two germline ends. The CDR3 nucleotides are TGTGCCACCAGTGATTTCCGTTGGGGGGAGCTGTTTTTT. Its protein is CATSDFRWGELFF.

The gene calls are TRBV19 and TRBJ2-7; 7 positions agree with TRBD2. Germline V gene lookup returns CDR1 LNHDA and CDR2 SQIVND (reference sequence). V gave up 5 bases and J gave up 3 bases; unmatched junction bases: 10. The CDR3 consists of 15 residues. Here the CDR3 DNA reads TGTGCCAGTAGTTCCGGGGGGAGCTGGGACTACGAGCAGTACTTC. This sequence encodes CASSSGGSWDYEQYF.

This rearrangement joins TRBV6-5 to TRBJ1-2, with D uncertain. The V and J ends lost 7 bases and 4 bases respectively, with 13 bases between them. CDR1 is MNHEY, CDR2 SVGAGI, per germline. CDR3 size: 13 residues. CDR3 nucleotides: TGTGCCAGCACGGGAGGCAGTCTCTATGGCTACACCTTC. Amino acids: CASTGGSLYGYTF.

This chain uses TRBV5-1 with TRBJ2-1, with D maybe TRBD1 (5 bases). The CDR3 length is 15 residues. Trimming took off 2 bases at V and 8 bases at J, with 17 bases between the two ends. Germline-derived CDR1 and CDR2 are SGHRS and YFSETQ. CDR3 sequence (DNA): TGCGCCAGCAGCTTTATGGACACCTCAGCCCATGAGCAGTTCTTC. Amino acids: CASSFMDTSAHEQFF.

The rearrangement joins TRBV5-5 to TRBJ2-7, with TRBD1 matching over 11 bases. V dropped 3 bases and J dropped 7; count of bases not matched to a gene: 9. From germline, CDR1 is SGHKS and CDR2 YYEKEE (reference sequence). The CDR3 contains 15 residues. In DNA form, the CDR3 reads TGTGCCAGCAGCTACGGGACAGGGGGGATGAGGGAGCAGTACTTC. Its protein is CASSYGTGGMREQYF.

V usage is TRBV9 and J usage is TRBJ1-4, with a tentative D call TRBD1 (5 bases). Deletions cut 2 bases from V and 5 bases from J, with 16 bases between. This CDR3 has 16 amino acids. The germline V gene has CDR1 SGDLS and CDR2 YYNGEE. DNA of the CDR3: TGTGCCAGCAGCGTGGGACGTGGTGGAGGGAATGAAAAACTGTTTTTT. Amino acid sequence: CASSVGRGGGNEKLFF.

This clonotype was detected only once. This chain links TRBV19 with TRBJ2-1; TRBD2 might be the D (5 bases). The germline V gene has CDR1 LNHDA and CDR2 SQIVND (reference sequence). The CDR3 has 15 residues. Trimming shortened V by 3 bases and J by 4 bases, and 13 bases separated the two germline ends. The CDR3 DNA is TGTGCCAGTAGTATGGCCGCACGGGGATACAATGAGCAGTTCTTC. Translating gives CASSMAARGYNEQFF.

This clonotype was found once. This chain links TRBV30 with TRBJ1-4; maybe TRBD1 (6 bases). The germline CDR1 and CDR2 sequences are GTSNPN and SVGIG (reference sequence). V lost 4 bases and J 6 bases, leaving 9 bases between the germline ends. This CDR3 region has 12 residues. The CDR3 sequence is CAWNREDEKLFF. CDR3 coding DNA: TGTGCCTGGAACAGGGAAGATGAAAAACTGTTTTTT.

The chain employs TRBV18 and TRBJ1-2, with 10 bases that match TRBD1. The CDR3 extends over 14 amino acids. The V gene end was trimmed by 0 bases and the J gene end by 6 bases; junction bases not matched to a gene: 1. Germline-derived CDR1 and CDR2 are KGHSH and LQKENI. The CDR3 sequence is CASSPPGTGDGYTF. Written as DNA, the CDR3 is TGTGCCAGCTCACCACCAGGGACAGGGGATGGCTACACCTTC.

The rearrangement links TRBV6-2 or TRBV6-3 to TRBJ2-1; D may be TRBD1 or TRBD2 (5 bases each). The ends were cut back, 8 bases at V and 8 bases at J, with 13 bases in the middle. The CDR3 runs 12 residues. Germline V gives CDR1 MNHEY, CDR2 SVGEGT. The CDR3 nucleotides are TGTGCCAGCTCCCTCCGGGACCATGAGCAGTTCTTC. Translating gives CASSLRDHEQFF.

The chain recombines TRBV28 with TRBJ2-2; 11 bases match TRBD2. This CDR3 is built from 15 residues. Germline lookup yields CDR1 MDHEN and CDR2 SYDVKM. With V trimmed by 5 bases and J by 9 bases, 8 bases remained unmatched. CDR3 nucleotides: TGTGCCAGCAGTAAATTAGCGGGAGGGGACCGGGAGCTGTTTTTT. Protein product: CASSKLAGGDRELFF.

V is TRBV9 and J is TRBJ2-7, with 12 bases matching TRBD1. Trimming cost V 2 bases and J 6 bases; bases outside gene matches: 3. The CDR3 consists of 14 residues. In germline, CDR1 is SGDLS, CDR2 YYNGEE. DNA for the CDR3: TGTGCCAGCAGCGTGGGGACAGGGGGCGGCGAGCAGTACTTC. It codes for CASSVGTGGGEQYF.

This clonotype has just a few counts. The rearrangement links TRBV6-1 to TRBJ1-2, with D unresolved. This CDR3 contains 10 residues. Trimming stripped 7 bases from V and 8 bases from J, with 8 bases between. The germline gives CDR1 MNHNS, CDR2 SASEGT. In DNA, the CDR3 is TGTGCCAGCAACGTTCCGGGCTACACCTTC. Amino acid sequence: CASNVPGYTF.

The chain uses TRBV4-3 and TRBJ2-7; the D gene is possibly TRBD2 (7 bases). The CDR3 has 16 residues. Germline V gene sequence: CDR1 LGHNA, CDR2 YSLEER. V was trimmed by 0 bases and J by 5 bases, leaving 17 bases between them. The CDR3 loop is CASSQEGGRGRHEQYF. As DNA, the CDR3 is TGCGCCAGCAGCCAAGAAGGGGGGAGGGGGAGGCACGAGCAGTACTTC.